Listed here is a single T cell receptor (beta chain). Germline V lookup: CDR1 KGHDR, CDR2 SFDVKD. The CDR3 sequence is 14 residues long. V lost 5 bases to trimming and J lost 2 bases; unmatched junction nucleotides: 4. The data were taken from a study of blood T cell repertoires in COVID-19. Across the study: The samples span acute and convalescent COVID-19 from the United States, Italy and Spain. T cells, B-cell-depleted T cells, or PBMCs supplied cDNA or gDNA.

In the study's own analysis: By means of reference gene primer amplification, nucleated cell counts were estimated. Some clones are missing from TCRdb's copy, which holds only in-frame ones; the method was immunoSEQ multiplex PCR. Clonal size and the V and J genes are those of that table, whereas D and trimming came from the DNA. The repertoire holds 87,000 or so clones, with around 83% as singletons. The sequenced sample was peripheral blood. The chain couples TRBV24-1 to TRBJ2-5; 7 bases line up with TRBD2. The sequence came from an elderly woman in a cohort sampled during active or convalescent COVID-19. The CDR3 nucleotides are TGTGCCACCAGTGTGGCGGGAGCTCAAGAGACCCAGTACTTC. As protein: CATSVAGAQETQYF.